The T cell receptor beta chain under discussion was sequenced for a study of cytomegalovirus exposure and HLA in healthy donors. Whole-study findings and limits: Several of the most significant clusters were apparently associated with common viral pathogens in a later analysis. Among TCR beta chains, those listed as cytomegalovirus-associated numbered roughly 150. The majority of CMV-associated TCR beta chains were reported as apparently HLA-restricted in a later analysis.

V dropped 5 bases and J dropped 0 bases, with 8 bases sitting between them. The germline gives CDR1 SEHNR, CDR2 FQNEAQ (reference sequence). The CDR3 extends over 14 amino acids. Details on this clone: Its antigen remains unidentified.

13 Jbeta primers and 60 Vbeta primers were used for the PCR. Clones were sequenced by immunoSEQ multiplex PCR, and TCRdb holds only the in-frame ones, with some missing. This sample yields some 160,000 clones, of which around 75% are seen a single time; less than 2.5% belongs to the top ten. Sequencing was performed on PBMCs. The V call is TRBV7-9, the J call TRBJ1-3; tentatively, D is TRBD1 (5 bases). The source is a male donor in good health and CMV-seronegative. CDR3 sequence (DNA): TGTGCCAGCAGCCTAAGGGGCTCTGGAAACACCATATATTTT. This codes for CASSLRGSGNTIYF.